This T cell receptor (beta chain) was observed in a study of shared clonotypes between healthy human individuals. How the authors handled the data: Junction-only sequences produced by ImmunoSEQ had no quality scores, so filtering differed. Sequenced by immunoSEQ multiplex PCR; TCRdb stores in-frame clones only, minus some. V and J calls and clone size are given by that table; D and trimming were obtained from the DNA. The sample shows 500,000 to 650,000 clones, 70% to 80% of them seen only once. As concerns this clone: Its antigen is not known. At one end, the junction sequence differs from germline, possibly due to a read error.

Germline CDR1 and CDR2: SNHLY and FYNNEI. This CDR3 is 14 amino acids long. Regarding the study as a whole: Tissues were not sampled, only blood, and their repertoires likely differ.

The receptor was isolated from a woman aged 40 to 50 in good health. Some clones in this sample may be carry-over from other donors' samples. The material sequenced was PBMCs. The chain joins TRBV2 to TRBJ1-1; D ambiguous. This CDR3 is CASSEGADYTEAFF. For the CDR3, the DNA is TGTGCCAGCAGCGAAGGAGCGGATTACACTGAAGCTTTCTTT. Based on the CDR3 plus reference TRBV2 and TRBJ1-1, the full variable domain is EPEVTQTPSHQVTQMGQEVILRCVPISNHLYFYWYRQILGQKVEFLVSFYNNEISEKSEIFDDQFSVERPDGSNFTLKIRSTKLEDSAMYFCASSEGADYTEAFFGQGTRLTVV.